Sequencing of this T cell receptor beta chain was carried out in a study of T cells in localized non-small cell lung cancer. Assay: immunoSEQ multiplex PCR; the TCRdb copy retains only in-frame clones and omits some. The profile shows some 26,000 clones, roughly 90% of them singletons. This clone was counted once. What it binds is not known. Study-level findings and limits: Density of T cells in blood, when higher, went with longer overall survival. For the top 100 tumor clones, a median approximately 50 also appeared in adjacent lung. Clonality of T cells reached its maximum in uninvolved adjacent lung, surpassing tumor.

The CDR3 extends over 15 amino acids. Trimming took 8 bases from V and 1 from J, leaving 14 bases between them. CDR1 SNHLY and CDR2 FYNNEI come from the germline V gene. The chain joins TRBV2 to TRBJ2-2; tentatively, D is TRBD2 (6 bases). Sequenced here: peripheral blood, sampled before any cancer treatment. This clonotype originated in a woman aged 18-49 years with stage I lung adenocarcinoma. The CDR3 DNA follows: TGTGCCAGCGGGGTTGGACTAAAGAACACCGGGGAGCTGTTTTTT. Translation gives CASGVGLKNTGELFF.